This TCR beta chain came from a study of T cells after yellow fever vaccination. Looking at the study overall: The SMART-Seq v4 Ultra Low Input method served to prepare the low-cell-number fractions.

Generation of TCR cDNA used 5'RACE template switching (which added a universal primer site and UMIs). Via MiXCR, TCRdb re-called the 5' RACE reads, giving one row per CDR3 protein. Counted here are just under 600,000 distinct CDR3 sequences, about 13% occurring once; the ten biggest clones make up about 14%. General observations from the study: Booster sampling recovered most clones from primary vaccination (around 97% CD4, approximately 88% CD8). By day 5 rather than day 15, the secondary response had peaked, though it was weaker.

Trimming removed 0 bases from V and 4 bases from J; junction bases left unmatched: 4. Germline V gene data show CDR1 as SGHRS and CDR2 as YFSETQ. The CDR3 extends over 15 amino acids. To note about this clonotype: The antigen is not known.

The chain joins TRBV5-1 to TRBJ2-1; 7 bases fit TRBD1. This TCR derives from a man younger than 45 who received the YFV17D yellow fever vaccine. The source was PBMCs, collected on the day of the yellow fever booster vaccination. The CDR3 loop reads CASSLEDRTYNEQFF. CDR3 DNA sequence: TGCGCCAGCAGCTTGGAGGACAGGACTTACAATGAGCAGTTCTTC.